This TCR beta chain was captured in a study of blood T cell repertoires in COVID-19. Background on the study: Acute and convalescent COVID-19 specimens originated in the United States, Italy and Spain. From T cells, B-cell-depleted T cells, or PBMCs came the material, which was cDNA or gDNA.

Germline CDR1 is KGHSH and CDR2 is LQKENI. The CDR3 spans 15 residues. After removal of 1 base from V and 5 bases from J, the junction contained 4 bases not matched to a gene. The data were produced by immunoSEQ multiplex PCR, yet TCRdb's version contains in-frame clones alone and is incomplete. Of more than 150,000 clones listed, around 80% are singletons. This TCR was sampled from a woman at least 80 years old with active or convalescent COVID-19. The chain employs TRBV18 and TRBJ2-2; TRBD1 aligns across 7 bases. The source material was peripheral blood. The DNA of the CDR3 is TGTGCCAGCTCACCACGACAGGGAGCTACCGGGGAGCTGTTTTTT. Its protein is CASSPRQGATGELFF.